These 19 T cell receptor beta chains originate from one sample sequenced in a study of cytomegalovirus exposure and HLA in healthy donors. The PCR had 60 Vbeta and 13 Jbeta primers. Produced via immunoSEQ multiplex PCR; TCRdb's table is partial and in-frame only. The table lists approximately 50,000 clones, about 50% of them singletons. The material sequenced was PBMCs. The receptors originated from a human donor in good health.

This sequence joins TRBV19 and TRBJ1-1; D not certain. The V and J ends lost 3 bases and 4 bases respectively, with 12 bases between them. Looked up from germline, CDR1 is LNHDA and CDR2 is SQIVND (reference sequence). The CDR3 runs to 14 residues. The CDR3 DNA follows: TGTGCCAGTAGTATCCGACAATTGGGCACTGAAGCTTTCTTT. It specifies CASSIRQLGTEAFF.

The chain employs TRBV7-2 and TRBJ2-5; 9 bases match TRBD1. This CDR3 is 17 amino acids long. V was clipped by 5 bases and J by 4 bases; unmatched bases: 14. The germline V gene has CDR1 SGHTA and CDR2 FQGNSA. CDR3 protein: CASSPHGTGSGRETQYF. As DNA, the CDR3 is TGTGCCAGCAGCCCCCACGGGACAGGGAGTGGAAGAGAGACCCAGTACTTC.

The chain is built from TRBV7-6 and TRBJ1-5, with 7 bases matching TRBD1. CDR1 SGHVS and CDR2 FNYEAQ come from the germline V gene. The CDR3 is made up of 14 amino acids. With 0 bases clipped from V and 5 bases from J, the junction kept 1 base outside the gene matches. The CDR3 DNA reads as TGTGCCAGCAGCTTAGCAGGACAGGATCAGCCCCAGCATTTT. It translates to CASSLAGQDQPQHF.

V gene TRBV7-8 combines with J gene TRBJ1-1, with D unclear. The germline V gene has CDR1 SGHVS and CDR2 FQNEAQ. The V end was cut by 5 bases, the J end by 1 base, with 8 bases between. The length of the CDR3 is 13 residues. Here the CDR3 DNA reads TGTGCCAGCAGCATCCGGTGGAACACTGAAGCTTTCTTT. It specifies CASSIRWNTEAFF.

This clone was seen a handful of times. The rearrangement joins TRBV4-1 to TRBJ1-6; D is unclear. Trimming removed 0 bases at V and 5 bases at J, with 11 bases between. Germline lookup yields CDR1 MGHRA and CDR2 YSYEKL. The CDR3 sequence is 16 residues long. The CDR3 reads CASSQEFRQDNSPLHF. The CDR3 DNA is TGCGCCAGCAGCCAAGAGTTTAGGCAGGATAATTCACCCCTCCACTTT.

The J gene is TRBJ2-7, the V gene TRBV30, with 7 bases matching TRBD2. CDR1 is GTSNPN and CDR2 is SVGIG in the germline V gene (reference sequence). Losses at the gene ends were 1 base for V and 5 bases for J; bases not matched to a gene: 11. This CDR3 spans 15 amino acids. CDR3 loop: CAWSDRRREGHEQYF. CDR3 DNA sequence: TGTGCCTGGAGTGACCGTCGGAGGGAGGGCCACGAGCAGTACTTC.

A few counts support this clone. V gene TRBV6-6 combines with J gene TRBJ1-1, with 7 bases lining up with TRBD1. The CDR3 runs 14 residues. With 7 bases clipped from V and 1 base from J, the junction kept 6 bases outside the gene matches. CDR1 and CDR2 (germline): MNHNY, SVGAGI (reference sequence). CDR3 sequence (DNA): TGTGCCAGCATGCCGACAGGGCGGAACACTGAAGCTTTCTTT. Encoded protein: CASMPTGRNTEAFF.

This clone was picked up a small number of times. The rearrangement joins TRBV5-6 to TRBJ2-2, with 8 bases identical to TRBD1. The J segment lost 5 bases and the V segment lost 1 base, leaving 7 bases of the junction unmatched. Germline CDR1 reads SGHDT; CDR2 reads YYEEEE. This CDR3 has 16 residues. CDR3 DNA: TGTGCCAGCAGCTTGCGCGCAGGGGGCTTGACCGGGGAGCTGTTTTTT. Protein: CASSLRAGGLTGELFF.

The genes are TRBV18 and TRBJ2-3; D is perhaps TRBD2 (5 bases). V was pared by 4 bases and J by 6 bases, with 8 bases between. This CDR3 spans 12 amino acids. CDR1 KGHSH and CDR2 LQKENI come from the germline V gene. The CDR3 DNA reads TGTGCCAGCTCACTCCGCGGGGATACGCAGTATTTT. Protein product: CASSLRGDTQYF. The full variable domain, completed using reference TRBV18 and TRBJ2-3, is NAGVMQNPRHLVRRRGQEARLRCSPMKGHSHVYWYRQLPEEGLKFMVYLQKENIIDESGMPKERFSAEFPKEGPSILRIQQVVRGDSAAYFCASSLRGDTQYFGPGTRLTVL.

Only one count was recorded for this clone. This chain links TRBV6-1 with TRBJ2-7; tentatively, D is TRBD2 (5 bases). The V end lost 6 bases, the J end lost 5 bases, and 14 bases lay between the germline ends. Germline V gene sequence: CDR1 MNHNS, CDR2 SASEGT. The CDR3 covers 13 residues. The CDR3: CASRGDARDEQYF. The CDR3 DNA reads as TGTGCCAGCAGGGGAGACGCAAGGGACGAGCAGTACTTC.

This chain links TRBV21-1 with TRBJ2-1; TRBD2 is the table's D call, not checked against the DNA. TRBV21-1 is designated a pseudogene. There are 15 residues in the CDR3. The CDR3 DNA follows: TGTGCCAGCACCGGGACTACCATCTCCTACAATGAGCAGTTCTTC. This gives the protein CASTGTTISYNEQFF.

The J gene is TRBJ2-2, the V gene TRBV7-9; no clear D gene. The V gene's germline CDR1 is SEHNR and CDR2 FQNEAQ (reference sequence). The V end lost 1 base, the J end lost 4 bases, and 4 bases lay between the germline ends. There are 13 residues in the CDR3. The CDR3: CASSLVLTGELFF. CDR3 nucleotide sequence: TGTGCCAGCAGCTTAGTCCTCACCGGGGAGCTGTTTTTT.

The chain employs TRBV5-6 and TRBJ2-5; D gene uncertain. The J call may not be correct, given that the DNA end is closer to TRBJ2-7. The CDR3 length is 14 residues. Per the germline V gene, CDR1 is SGHDT and CDR2 is YYEEEE. Written as DNA, the CDR3 is TGTGCCAGCAGCTTGGCGGTAACGTCCTACGAGCAGTACTTC. It translates to CASSLAVTSYEQYF.

The V gene is TRBV2, the J gene TRBJ2-3, with 15 bases aligning to TRBD2. CDR1 is SNHLY, CDR2 FYNNEI, per germline. The CDR3 length is 15 residues. V lost 8 bases, J lost 5 bases, and 5 bases stayed unmatched. The DNA for the CDR3 is TGTGCCAGCCACGGACTAGCGGGGGGGCTAGATACGCAGTATTTT. Its protein product is CASHGLAGGLDTQYF.

This clone appeared a single time. The gene calls are TRBV9 and TRBJ2-7; 8 bases line up with TRBD1. This CDR3 region has 16 residues. Germline V gene lookup returns CDR1 SGDLS and CDR2 YYNGEE. With V trimmed by 4 bases and J by 3 bases, 12 bases remained unmatched. This CDR3 is CASSPARGTGDYEQYF. The CDR3 DNA is TGTGCCAGCAGCCCAGCTAGGGGGACAGGAGACTACGAGCAGTACTTC. The variable domain in full, with the rest retrieved from reference TRBV9 and TRBJ2-7, is DSGVTQTPKHLITATGQRVTLRCSPRSGDLSVYWYQQSLDQGLQFLIQYYNGEERAKGNILERFSAQQFPDLHSELNLSSLELGDSALYFCASSPARGTGDYEQYFGPGTRLTVT.

DNA for the CDR3: TGTGCCAGCTCGCTAAATACAGGGGCCGGCTCCTACGAGCAGTACTTC. Amino acids: CASSLNTGAGSYEQYF. The chain has TRBV18 and TRBJ2-7; TRBD1 agrees at 7 bases. CDR3 length: 16 residues. Trimming took 6 bases from V and 0 from J; bases not matched to a gene: 11. Germline loops: CDR1 KGHSH, CDR2 LQKENI.

V gene TRBV7-3 combines with J gene TRBJ2-5; 7 bases agree with TRBD2. The ends lost 4 bases at V and 1 base at J; junction bases unmatched: 6. The CDR3 covers 15 residues. Per germline, CDR1 SGHTA and CDR2 FQGTGA. CDR3 residues: CASSSRASGQETQYF. The CDR3 coding sequence is TGTGCCAGCAGCTCCAGGGCTAGCGGCCAAGAGACCCAGTACTTC. The full variable domain, completed using reference TRBV7-3 and TRBJ2-5, is GAGVSQTPSNKVTEKGKYVELRCDPISGHTALYWYRQSLGQGPEFLIYFQGTGAADDSGLPNDRFFAVRPEGSVSTLKIQRTERGDSAVYLCASSSRASGQETQYFGPGTRLLVL.

This clone came up a few times. The chain carries TRBV10-3 and TRBJ1-2, with a weak D call TRBD1 (5 bases). V was pared by 8 bases and J by 1 base, with 14 bases between. The CDR3 spans 14 residues. Germline V CDR1 and CDR2: ENHRY, SYGVKD. Here the CDR3 reads CAIARDLVNYGYTF. In nucleotides, the CDR3 is TGTGCCATCGCTAGGGACTTGGTTAACTATGGCTACACCTTC.

The V call is TRBV29-1, the J call TRBJ2-5; TRBD1 agrees at 7 bases. V shed 7 bases and J 1 base; nucleotides not matched to a gene: 3. Germline V gene lookup returns CDR1 SQVTM and CDR2 ANQGSEA. The CDR3 is made up of 12 amino acids. CDR3 residues: CSARDSQETQYF. The CDR3 DNA follows: TGCAGCGCCCGGGACAGCCAAGAGACCCAGTACTTC.